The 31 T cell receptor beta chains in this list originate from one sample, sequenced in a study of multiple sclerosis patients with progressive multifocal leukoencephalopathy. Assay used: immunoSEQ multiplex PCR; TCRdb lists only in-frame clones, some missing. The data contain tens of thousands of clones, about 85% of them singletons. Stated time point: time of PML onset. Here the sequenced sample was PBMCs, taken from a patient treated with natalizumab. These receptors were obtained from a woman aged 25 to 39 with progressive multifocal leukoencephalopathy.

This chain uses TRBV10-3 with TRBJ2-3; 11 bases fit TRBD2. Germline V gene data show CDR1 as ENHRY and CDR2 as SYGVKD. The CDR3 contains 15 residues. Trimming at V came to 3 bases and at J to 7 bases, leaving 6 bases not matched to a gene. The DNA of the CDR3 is TGTGCCATCAGTGACCTTAGCGGGGGGGAGTATACGCAGTATTTT. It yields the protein CAISDLSGGEYTQYF.

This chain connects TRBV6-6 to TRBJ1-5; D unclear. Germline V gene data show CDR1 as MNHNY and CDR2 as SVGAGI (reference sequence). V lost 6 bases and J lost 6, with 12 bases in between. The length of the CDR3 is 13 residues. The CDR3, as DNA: TGTGCCAGCAGACCATGGGGTTTTCAGCCCCAGCATTTT. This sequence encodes CASRPWGFQPQHF.

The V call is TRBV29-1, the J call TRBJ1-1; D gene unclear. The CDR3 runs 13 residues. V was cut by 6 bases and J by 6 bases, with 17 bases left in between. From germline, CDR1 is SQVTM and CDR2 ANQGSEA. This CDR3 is CSVGRELLAEAFF. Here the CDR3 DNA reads TGCAGCGTCGGAAGGGAGCTATTAGCTGAAGCTTTCTTT. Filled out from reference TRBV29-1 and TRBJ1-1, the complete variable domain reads SAVISQKPSRDICQRGTSLTIQCQVDSQVTMMFWYRQQPGQSLTLIATANQGSEATYESGFVIDKFPISRPNLTFSTLTVSNMSPEDSSIYLCSVGRELLAEAFFGQGTRLTVV.

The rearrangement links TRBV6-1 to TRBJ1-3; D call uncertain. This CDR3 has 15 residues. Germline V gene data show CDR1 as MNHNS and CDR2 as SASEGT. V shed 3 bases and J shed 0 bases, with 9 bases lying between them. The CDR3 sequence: CASSEGFGSGNTIYF. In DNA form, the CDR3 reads TGTGCCAGCAGTGAGGGATTTGGCTCTGGAAACACCATATATTTT.

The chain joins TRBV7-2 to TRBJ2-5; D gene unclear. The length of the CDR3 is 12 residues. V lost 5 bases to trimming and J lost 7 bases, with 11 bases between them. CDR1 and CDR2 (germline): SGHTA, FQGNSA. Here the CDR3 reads CASSMAVGTQYF. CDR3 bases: TGTGCCAGCAGCATGGCGGTGGGGACCCAGTACTTC.

This CDR3 is CASSQTGGMETQYF. The CDR3 nucleotides are TGTGCCAGCAGTCAAACAGGGGGCATGGAGACCCAGTACTTC. The V and J genes are TRBV27 and TRBJ2-5; TRBD1 matches at 9 bases. The germline CDR1 and CDR2 sequences are MNHEY and SMNVEV (reference sequence). The CDR3 spans 14 residues. J gave up 5 bases and V 5 bases, and 6 bases lay outside the gene matches.

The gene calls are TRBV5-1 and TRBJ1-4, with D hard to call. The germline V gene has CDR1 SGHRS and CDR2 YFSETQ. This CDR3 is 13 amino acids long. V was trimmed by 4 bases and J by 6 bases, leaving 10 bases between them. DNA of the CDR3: TGCGCCAGCAGCCTCGGGCCAGATGAAAAACTGTTTTTT. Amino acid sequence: CASSLGPDEKLFF.

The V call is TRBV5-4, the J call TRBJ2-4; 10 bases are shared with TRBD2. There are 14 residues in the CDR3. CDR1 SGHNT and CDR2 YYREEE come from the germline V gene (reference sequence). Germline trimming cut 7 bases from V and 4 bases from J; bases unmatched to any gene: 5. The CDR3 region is CASGAGGAKNIQYF. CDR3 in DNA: TGTGCCAGCGGAGCGGGGGGGGCTAAAAACATTCAGTACTTC.

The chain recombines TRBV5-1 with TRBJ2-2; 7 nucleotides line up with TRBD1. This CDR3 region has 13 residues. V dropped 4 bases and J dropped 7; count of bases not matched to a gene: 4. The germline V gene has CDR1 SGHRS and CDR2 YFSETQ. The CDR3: CASSLGQDGELFF. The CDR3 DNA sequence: TGCGCCAGCAGCCTAGGACAGGACGGGGAGCTGTTTTTT.

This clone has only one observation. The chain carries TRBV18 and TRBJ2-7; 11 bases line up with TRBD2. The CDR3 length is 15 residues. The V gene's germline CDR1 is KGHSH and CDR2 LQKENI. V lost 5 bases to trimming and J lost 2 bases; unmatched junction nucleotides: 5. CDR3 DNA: TGTGCCAGCTCAAATCTAGCGGGGGGTGCCTACGAGCAGTACTTC. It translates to CASSNLAGGAYEQYF.

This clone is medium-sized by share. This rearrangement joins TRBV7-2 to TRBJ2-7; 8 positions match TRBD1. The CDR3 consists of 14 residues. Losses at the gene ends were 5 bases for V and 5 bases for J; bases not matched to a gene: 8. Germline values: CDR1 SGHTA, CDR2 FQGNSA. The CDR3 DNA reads TGTGCCAGCAGCCCCGACAGGGGTCGGCACGAGCAGTACTTC. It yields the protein CASSPDRGRHEQYF.

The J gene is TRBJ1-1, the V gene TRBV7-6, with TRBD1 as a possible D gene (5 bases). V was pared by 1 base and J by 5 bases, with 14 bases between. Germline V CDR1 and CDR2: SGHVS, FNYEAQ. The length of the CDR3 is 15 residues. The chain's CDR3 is CASSLVRGRATEAFF. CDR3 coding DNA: TGTGCCAGCAGCTTAGTAAGGGGCAGGGCGACTGAAGCTTTCTTT.

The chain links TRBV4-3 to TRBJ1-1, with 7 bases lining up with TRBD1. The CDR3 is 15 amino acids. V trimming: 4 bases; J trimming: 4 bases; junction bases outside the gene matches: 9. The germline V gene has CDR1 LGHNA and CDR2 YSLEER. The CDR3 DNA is TGCGCCAGCAGCCTCGCAGGGGGGGCGGGCACTGAAGCTTTCTTT. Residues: CASSLAGGAGTEAFF.

CDR3 in amino acids: CASSLAGQWNTEAFF. CDR3 DNA: TGTGCCAGCAGCTTAGCTGGACAGTGGAACACTGAAGCTTTCTTT. This chain joins TRBV11-2 and TRBJ1-1; D is possibly TRBD1 (6 bases). Trimming took off 1 base at V and 1 base at J, with 10 bases between the two ends. CDR1 is SGHAT, CDR2 FQNNGV, per germline. The CDR3 is made up of 15 amino acids.

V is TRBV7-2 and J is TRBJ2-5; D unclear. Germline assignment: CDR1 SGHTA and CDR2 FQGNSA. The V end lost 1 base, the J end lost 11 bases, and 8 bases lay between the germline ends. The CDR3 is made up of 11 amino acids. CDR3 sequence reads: CASSLDSDQYF. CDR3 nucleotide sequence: TGTGCCAGCAGCTTAGACTCAGATCAGTACTTC.

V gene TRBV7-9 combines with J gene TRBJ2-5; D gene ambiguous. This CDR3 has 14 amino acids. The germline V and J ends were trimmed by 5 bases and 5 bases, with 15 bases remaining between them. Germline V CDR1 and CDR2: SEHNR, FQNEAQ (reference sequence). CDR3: CASSTLLVRETQYF. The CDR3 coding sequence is TGTGCCAGCAGCACCCTTCTAGTACGGGAGACCCAGTACTTC.

The CDR3 region is CASSRGQYSNQPQHF. The CDR3 DNA sequence: TGTGCCAGCAGCCGGGGACAGTATAGCAATCAGCCCCAGCATTTT. J is TRBJ1-5 and V is TRBV5-8; 7 bases fit TRBD1. This CDR3 region has 15 residues. CDR1 is SGHTS, CDR2 YDEGEE, per germline. With 4 bases clipped from V and 0 bases from J, the junction kept 4 bases outside the gene matches.

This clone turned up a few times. CDR3 protein: CASSPTTANYGYTF. DNA of the CDR3: TGTGCCAGCAGTCCGACGACAGCAAACTATGGCTACACCTTC. The chain combines TRBV6-5 with TRBJ1-2; the D gene is possibly TRBD1 (5 bases). V lost 5 bases and J 2 bases, leaving 12 bases between the germline ends. Per germline, CDR1 MNHEY and CDR2 SVGAGI. The CDR3 runs 14 residues.

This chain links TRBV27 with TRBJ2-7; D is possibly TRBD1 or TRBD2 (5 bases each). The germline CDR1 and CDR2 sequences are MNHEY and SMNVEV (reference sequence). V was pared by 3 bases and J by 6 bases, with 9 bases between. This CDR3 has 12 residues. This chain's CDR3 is CASSFGGAEQYF. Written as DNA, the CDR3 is TGTGCCAGCAGTTTTGGGGGAGCCGAGCAGTACTTC.

The CDR3 spells CSVPGLANTGELFF. The CDR3 nucleotides are TGCAGCGTTCCCGGACTGGCGAACACCGGGGAGCTGTTTTTT. V gene TRBV29-1 combines with J gene TRBJ2-2; perhaps TRBD2 as D (5 bases). Germline V CDR1 and CDR2: SQVTM, ANQGSEA. Trimming cost V 5 bases and J 0 bases, with 10 bases left between them. This CDR3 contains 14 residues.

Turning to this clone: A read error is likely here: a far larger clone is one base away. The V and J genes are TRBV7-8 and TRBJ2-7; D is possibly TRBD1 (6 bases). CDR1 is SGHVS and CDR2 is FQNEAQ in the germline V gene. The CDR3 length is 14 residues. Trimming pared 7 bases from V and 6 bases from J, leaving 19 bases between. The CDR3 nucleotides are TGTGCCAGCATCCTAGACTTACAGGGTCGCGAGCAGTACTTC. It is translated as CASILDLQGREQYF.

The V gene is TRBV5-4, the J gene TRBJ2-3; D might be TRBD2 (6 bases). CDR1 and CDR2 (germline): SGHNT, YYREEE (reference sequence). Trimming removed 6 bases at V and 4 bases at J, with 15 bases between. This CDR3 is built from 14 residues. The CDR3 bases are TGTGCCAGCACCGACCGGACGGGGGCAGATACGCAGTATTTT. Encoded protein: CASTDRTGADTQYF.

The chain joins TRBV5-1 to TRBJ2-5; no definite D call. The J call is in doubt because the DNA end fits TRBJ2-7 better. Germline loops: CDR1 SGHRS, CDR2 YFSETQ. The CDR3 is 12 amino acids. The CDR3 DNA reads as TGCGCCAGCAGCTCAGTAATGTACGAGCAGTACTTC. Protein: CASSSVMYEQYF.

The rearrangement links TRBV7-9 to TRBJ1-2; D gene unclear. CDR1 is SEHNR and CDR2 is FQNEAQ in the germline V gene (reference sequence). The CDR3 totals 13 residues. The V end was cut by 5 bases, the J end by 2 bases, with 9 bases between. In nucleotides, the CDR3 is TGTGCCAGCAGCCCGGACGGGAACTATGGCTACACCTTC. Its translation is CASSPDGNYGYTF.

The CDR3 nucleotides are TGTGCCAGCAGCCAGGGACAGGGGAGCTCCTACGAGCAGTACTTC. It codes for CASSQGQGSSYEQYF. V gene TRBV5-6 combines with J gene TRBJ2-7; 10 nucleotides align to TRBD1. This CDR3 spans 15 amino acids. CDR1 and CDR2 (germline): SGHDT, YYEEEE. V lost 4 bases and J lost 0; bases outside the gene matches: 4.

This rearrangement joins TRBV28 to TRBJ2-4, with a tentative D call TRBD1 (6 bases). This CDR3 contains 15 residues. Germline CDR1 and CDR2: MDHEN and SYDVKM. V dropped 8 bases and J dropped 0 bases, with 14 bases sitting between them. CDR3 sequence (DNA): TGTGCCAGCCAGTCCCCAGGGGCAGCCAAAAACATTCAGTACTTC. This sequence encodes CASQSPGAAKNIQYF.

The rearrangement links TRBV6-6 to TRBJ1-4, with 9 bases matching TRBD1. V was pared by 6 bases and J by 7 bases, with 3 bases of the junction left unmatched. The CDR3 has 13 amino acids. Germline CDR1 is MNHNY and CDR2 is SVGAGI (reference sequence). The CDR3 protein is CASSRTGVEKLFF. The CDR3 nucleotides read TGTGCCAGCAGCAGGACAGGGGTTGAAAAACTGTTTTTT.

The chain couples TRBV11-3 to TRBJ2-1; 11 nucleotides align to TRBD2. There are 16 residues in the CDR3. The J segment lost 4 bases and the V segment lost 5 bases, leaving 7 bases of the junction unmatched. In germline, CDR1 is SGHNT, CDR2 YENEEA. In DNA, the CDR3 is TGTGCCAGCAGCCCCTCCGGGACTAGCGGATACAATGAGCAGTTCTTC. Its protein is CASSPSGTSGYNEQFF. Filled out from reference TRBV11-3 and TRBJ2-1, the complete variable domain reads EAGVVQSPRYKIIEKKQPVAFWCNPISGHNTLYWYLQNLGQGPELLIRYENEEAVDDSQLPKDRFSAERLKGVDSTLKIQPAELGDSAVYLCASSPSGTSGYNEQFFGPGTRLTVL.

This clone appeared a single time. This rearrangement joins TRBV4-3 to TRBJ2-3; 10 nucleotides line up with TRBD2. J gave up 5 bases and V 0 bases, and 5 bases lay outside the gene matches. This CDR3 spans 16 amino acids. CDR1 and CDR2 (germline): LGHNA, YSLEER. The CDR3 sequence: CASSQETSGVRDTQYF. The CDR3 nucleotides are TGCGCCAGCAGCCAAGAAACTAGCGGGGTACGAGATACGCAGTATTTT.

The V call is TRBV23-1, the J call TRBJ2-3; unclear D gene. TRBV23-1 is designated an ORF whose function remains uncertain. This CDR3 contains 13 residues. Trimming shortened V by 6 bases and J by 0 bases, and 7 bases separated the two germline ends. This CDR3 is CASRETSTDTQYF. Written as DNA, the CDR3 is TGCGCCAGCAGGGAAACCAGCACAGATACGCAGTATTTT.

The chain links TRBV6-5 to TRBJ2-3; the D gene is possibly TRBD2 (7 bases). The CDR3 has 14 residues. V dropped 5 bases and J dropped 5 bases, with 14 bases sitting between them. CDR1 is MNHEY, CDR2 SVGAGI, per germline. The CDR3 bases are TGTGCCAGCAGTACCCGGGGGGCTGAAGATACGCAGTATTTT. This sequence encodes CASSTRGAEDTQYF.